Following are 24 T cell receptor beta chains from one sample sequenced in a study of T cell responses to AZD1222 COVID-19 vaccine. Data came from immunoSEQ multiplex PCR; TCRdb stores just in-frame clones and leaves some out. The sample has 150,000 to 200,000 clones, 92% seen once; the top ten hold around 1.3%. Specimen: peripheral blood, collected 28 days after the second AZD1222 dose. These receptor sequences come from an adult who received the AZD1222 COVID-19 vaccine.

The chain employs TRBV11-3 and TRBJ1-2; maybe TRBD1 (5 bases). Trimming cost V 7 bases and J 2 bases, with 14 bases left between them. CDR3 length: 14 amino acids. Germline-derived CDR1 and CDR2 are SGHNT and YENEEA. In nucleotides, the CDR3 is TGTGCCAGCACCCCCGCCCCAGGGAACTATGGCTACACCTTC. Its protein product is CASTPAPGNYGYTF.

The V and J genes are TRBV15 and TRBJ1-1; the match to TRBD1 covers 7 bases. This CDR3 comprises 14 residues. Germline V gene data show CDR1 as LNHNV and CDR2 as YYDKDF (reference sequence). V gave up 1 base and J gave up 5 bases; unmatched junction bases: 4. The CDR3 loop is CATSRVDRETEAFF. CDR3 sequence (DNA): TGTGCCACCAGCAGAGTCGACAGGGAGACTGAAGCTTTCTTT.

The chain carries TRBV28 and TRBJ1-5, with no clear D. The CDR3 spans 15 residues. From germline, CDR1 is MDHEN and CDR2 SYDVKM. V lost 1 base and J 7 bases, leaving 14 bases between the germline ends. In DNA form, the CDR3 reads TGTGCCAGCAGTTTATATGTGGGTGGGGAGCAGCCCCAGCATTTT. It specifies CASSLYVGGEQPQHF.

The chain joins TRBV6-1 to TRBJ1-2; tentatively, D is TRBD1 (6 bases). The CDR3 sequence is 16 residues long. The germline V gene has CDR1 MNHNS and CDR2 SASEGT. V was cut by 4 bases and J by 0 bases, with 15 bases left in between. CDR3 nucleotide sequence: TGTGCCAGCAGTGCAAGAGGACAGCCACCTAACTATGGCTACACCTTC. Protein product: CASSARGQPPNYGYTF.

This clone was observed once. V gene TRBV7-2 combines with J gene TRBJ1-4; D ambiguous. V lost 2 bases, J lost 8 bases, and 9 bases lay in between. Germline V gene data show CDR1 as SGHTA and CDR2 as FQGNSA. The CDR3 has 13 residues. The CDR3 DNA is TGTGCCAGCAGCTTAAAGGCAAGGGAAAAACTGTTTTTT. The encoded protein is CASSLKAREKLFF.

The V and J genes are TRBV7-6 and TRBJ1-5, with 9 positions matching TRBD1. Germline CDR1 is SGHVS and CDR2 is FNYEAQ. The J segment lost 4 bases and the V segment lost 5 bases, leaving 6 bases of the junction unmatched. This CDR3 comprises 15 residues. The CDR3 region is CASSRGTGSNQPQHF. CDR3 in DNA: TGTGCCAGCAGCCGTGGGACAGGGAGTAATCAGCCCCAGCATTTT. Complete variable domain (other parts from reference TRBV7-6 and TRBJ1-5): GAGVSQSPRYKVTKRGQDVALRCDPISGHVSLYWYRQALGQGPEFLTYFNYEAQQDKSGLPNDRFSAERPEGSISTLTIQRTEQRDSAMYRCASSRGTGSNQPQHFGDGTRLSIL.

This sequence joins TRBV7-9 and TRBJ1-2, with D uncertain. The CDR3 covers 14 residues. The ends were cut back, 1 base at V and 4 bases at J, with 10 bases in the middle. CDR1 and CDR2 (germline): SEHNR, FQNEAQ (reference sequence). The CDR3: CASSLGLLLYGYTF. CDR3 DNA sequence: TGTGCCAGCAGCTTAGGGTTGCTACTCTATGGCTACACCTTC.

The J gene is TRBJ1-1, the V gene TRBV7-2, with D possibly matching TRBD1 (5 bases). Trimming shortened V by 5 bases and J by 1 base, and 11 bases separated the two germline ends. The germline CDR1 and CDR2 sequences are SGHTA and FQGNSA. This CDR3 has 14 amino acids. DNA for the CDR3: TGTGCCAGCAGCCCGAGGGGCAAGAACACTGAAGCTTTCTTT. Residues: CASSPRGKNTEAFF.

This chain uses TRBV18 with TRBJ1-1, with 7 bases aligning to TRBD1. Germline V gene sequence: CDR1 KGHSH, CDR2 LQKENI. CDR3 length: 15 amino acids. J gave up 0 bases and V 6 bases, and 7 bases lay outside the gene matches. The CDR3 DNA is TGTGCCAGCTCGTCCGAACAGGGGTTGAACACTGAAGCTTTCTTT. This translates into CASSSEQGLNTEAFF.

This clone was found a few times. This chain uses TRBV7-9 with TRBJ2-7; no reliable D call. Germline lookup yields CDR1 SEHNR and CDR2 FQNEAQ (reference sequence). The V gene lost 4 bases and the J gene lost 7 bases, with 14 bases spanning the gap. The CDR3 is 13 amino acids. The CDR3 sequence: CASSSLQREEQYF. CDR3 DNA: TGTGCCAGCAGCTCCCTCCAAAGGGAAGAGCAGTACTTC.

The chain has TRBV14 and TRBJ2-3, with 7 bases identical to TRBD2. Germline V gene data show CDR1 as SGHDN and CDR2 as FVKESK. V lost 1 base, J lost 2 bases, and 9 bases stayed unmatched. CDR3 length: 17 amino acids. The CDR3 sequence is CASSQGAGLGLTDTQYF. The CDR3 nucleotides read TGTGCCAGCAGCCAAGGAGCTGGACTAGGCCTCACAGATACGCAGTATTTT.

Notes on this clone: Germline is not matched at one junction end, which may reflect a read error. CDR3 amino acids: CASSPRTGPGTGELFF. The CDR3 DNA reads TGTGCTAGCAGCCCACGGACAGGGCCCGGGACCGGGGAGCTGTTTTTT. The chain recombines TRBV7-7 with TRBJ2-2; 8 bases fit TRBD1. The germline gives CDR1 SSHAT, CDR2 FNYEAQ (reference sequence). The CDR3 has 16 amino acids.

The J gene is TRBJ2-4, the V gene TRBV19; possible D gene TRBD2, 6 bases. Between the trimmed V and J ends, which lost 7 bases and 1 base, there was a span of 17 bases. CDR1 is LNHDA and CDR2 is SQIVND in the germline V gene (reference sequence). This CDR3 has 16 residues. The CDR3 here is CASTVAGRGAKNIQYF. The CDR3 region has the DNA TGTGCCAGTACCGTCGCGGGGCGAGGGGCCAAAAACATTCAGTACTTC.

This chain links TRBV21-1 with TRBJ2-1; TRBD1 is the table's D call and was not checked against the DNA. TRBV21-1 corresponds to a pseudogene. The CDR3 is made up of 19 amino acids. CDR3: CASSNLRGGTGGAQLGQFF. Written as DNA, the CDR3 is TGTGCCAGCAGCAATTTGAGGGGAGGGACAGGGGGCGCACAGCTTGGGCAGTTCTTC.

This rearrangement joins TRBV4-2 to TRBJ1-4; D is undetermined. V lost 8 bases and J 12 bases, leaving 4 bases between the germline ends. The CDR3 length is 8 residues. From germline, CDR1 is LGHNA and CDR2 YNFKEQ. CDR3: CASVQLFF. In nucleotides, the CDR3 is TGTGCCAGCGTTCAACTGTTTTTT.

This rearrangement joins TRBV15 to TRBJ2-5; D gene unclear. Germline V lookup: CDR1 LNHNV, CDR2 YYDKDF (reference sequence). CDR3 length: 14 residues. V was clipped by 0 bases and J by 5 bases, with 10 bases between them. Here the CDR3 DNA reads TGTGCCACCAGCAGAGATCGGAGAGGTGAGACCCAGTACTTC. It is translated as CATSRDRRGETQYF. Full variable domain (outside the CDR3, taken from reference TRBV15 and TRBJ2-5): DAMVIQNPRYQVTQFGKPVTLSCSQTLNHNVMYWYQQKSSQAPKLLFHYYDKDFNNEADTPDNFQSRRPNTSFCFLDIRSPGLGDTAMYLCATSRDRRGETQYFGPGTRLLVL.

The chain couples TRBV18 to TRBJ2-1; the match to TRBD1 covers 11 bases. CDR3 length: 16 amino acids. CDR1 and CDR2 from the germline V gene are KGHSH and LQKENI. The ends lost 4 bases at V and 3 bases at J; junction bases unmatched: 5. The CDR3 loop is CASSRPGQGVYNEQFF. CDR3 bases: TGTGCCAGCTCACGTCCGGGACAGGGGGTCTACAATGAGCAGTTCTTC.

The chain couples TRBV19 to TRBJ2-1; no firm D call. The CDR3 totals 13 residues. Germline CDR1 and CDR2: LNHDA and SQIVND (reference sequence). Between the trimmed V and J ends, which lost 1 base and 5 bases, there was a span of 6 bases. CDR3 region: CASSIARNNEQFF. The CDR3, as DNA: TGTGCCAGTAGTATAGCCCGCAACAATGAGCAGTTCTTC.

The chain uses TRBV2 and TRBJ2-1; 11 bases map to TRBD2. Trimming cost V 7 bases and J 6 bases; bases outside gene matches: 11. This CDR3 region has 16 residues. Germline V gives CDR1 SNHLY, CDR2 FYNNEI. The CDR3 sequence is CASNPISGGAFNEQFF. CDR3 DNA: TGTGCCAGCAATCCGATTAGCGGGGGGGCCTTCAATGAGCAGTTCTTC. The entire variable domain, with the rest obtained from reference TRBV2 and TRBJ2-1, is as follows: EPEVTQTPSHQVTQMGQEVILRCVPISNHLYFYWYRQILGQKVEFLVSFYNNEISEKSEIFDDQFSVERPDGSNFTLKIRSTKLEDSAMYFCASNPISGGAFNEQFFGPGTRLTVL.

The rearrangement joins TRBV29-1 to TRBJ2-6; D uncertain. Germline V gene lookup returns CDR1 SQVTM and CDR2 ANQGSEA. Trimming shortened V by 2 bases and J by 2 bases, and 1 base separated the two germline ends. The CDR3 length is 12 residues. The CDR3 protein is CSVETGANVLTF. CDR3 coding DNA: TGCAGCGTTGAAACTGGGGCCAACGTCCTGACTTTC.

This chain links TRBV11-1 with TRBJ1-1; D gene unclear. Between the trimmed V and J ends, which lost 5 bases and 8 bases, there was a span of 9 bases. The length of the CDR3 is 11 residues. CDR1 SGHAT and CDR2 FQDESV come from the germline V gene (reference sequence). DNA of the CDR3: TGTGCCAGCAGCCATAGAAACGAAGCTTTCTTT. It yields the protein CASSHRNEAFF.

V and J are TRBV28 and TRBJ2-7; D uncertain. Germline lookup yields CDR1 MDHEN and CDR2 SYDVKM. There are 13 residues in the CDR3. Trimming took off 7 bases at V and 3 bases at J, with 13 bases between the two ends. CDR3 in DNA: TGTGCCAGCAAGGATGGGTTTTACTACGAGCAGTACTTC. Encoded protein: CASKDGFYYEQYF.

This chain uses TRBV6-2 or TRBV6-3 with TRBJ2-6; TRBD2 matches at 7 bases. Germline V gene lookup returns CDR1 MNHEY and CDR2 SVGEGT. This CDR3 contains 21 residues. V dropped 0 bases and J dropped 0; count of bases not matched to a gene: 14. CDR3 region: CASSYSGLAAISVSGANVLTF. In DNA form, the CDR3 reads TGTGCCAGCAGTTACTCGGGGCTAGCGGCCATATCCGTCTCTGGGGCCAACGTCCTGACTTTC.

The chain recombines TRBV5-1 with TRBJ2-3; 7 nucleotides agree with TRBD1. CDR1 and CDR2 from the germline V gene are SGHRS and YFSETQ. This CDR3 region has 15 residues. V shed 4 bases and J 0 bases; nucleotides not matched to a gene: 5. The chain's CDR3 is CASSPGQPSTDTQYF. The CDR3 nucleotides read TGCGCCAGCAGCCCGGGACAGCCCAGCACAGATACGCAGTATTTT.